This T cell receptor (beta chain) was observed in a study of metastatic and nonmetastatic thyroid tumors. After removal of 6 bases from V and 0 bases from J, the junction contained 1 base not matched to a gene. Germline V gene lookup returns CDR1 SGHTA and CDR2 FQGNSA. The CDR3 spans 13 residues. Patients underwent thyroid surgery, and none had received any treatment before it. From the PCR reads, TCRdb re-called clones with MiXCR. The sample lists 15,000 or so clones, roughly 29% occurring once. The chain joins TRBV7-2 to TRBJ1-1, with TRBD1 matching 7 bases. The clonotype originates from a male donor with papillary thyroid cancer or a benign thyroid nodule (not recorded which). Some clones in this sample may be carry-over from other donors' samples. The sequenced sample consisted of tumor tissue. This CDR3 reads CASRTGLNTEAFF. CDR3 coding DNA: TGTGCCAGCAGGACAGGGCTGAACACTGAAGCTTTCTTT.